The 16 T cell receptor beta chains presented below share a single source sample, sequenced in a study of response to subunit inactivated influenza vaccine. TCRdb ran MiXCR on the RT-PCR reads and lists one entry per CDR3 protein. The table lists 500,000 to 600,000 distinct CDR3 sequences, under 9% of them singletons. Sample: PBMCs from blood, taken 23 months after vaccination. These receptors all stem from a man between 50 and 75 years old who received an inactivated influenza vaccine.

In this sample, this clonotype turned up many times. The V and J genes are TRBV28 and TRBJ1-1; D ambiguous. Per the germline V gene, CDR1 is MDHEN and CDR2 is SYDVKM. This CDR3 comprises 12 residues. V was trimmed by 1 base and J by 4 bases, leaving 4 bases between them. The CDR3 DNA reads as TGTGCCAGCAGTTTATTAACCACTGAAGCTTTCTTT. This encodes CASSLLTTEAFF.

In this sample, this clonotype turned up a few times. The chain links TRBV4-2 to TRBJ1-6; D is unresolved. The CDR3 is 16 residues long. The germline gives CDR1 LGHNA, CDR2 YNFKEQ. Trimming took off 0 bases at V and 5 bases at J, with 11 bases between the two ends. The CDR3 region has the DNA TGTGCCAGCAGCCAAGAACCAGGAGTAGATAATTCACCCCTCCACTTT. This translates into CASSQEPGVDNSPLHF.

The rearrangement links TRBV7-2 to TRBJ1-2, with D unclear. Trimming stripped 0 bases from V and 0 bases from J, with 5 bases between. The CDR3 is 14 amino acids. Germline assignment: CDR1 SGHTA and CDR2 FQGNSA. For the CDR3, the DNA is TGTGCCAGCAGCTTAGCATCAGCTAACTATGGCTACACCTTC. This gives the protein CASSLASANYGYTF.

V and J are TRBV20-1 and TRBJ2-3; 14 bases align to TRBD2. Germline CDR1 is DFQATT and CDR2 is SNEGSKA (reference sequence). V gave up 7 bases and J gave up 4 bases; unmatched junction bases: 13. The CDR3 loop spans 17 amino acids. CDR3 in DNA: TGCAGTGGTCAGACCGGGACTAGCGGGAGTTGGGCAGATACGCAGTATTTT. Protein sequence: CSGQTGTSGSWADTQYF.

This chain uses TRBV3-1 with TRBJ1-1, with TRBD1 matching over 8 bases. V dropped 1 base and J dropped 6; count of bases not matched to a gene: 13. CDR1 LGHDT and CDR2 YNNKEL come from the germline V gene (reference sequence). CDR3 length: 17 amino acids. The CDR3 DNA follows: TGTGCCAGCAGCCAAGGCGGCTTGGACAGGGCAAAGGCTGAAGCTTTCTTT. It yields the protein CASSQGGLDRAKAEAFF. The full variable domain, completed using reference TRBV3-1 and TRBJ1-1, is DTAVSQTPKYLVTQMGNDKSIKCEQNLGHDTMYWYKQDSKKFLKIMFSYNNKELIINETVPNRFSPKSPDKAHLNLHINSLELGDSAVYFCASSQGGLDRAKAEAFFGQGTRLTVV.

This clonotype was detected a few times. CDR3 coding DNA: TGTGCCAGCAGTGAACAGGGAATTGGGTATGGCTACACCTTC. This sequence encodes CASSEQGIGYGYTF. The chain recombines TRBV28 with TRBJ1-2, with a possible D match to TRBD1 (6 bases). This CDR3 contains 14 residues. Trimming removed 5 bases at V and 5 bases at J, with 15 bases between. CDR1 MDHEN and CDR2 SYDVKM come from the germline V gene.

The rearrangement links TRBV9 to TRBJ2-3; 7 nucleotides line up with TRBD2. This CDR3 is 16 amino acids long. Germline assignment: CDR1 SGDLS and CDR2 YYNGEE. The trim removed 0 bases at V and 0 bases at J, leaving 4 bases unmatched. DNA of the CDR3: TGTGCCAGCAGCGTAGCAGGGAGGGGTAGCACAGATACGCAGTATTTT. This encodes CASSVAGRGSTDTQYF.

The chain joins TRBV10-3 to TRBJ2-5; unclear D gene. V was pared by 6 bases and J by 0 bases, with 8 bases between. This CDR3 region has 13 residues. Looked up from germline, CDR1 is ENHRY and CDR2 is SYGVKD. This CDR3 reads CAISAEYQETQYF. The CDR3 DNA reads TGTGCCATCAGCGCAGAGTACCAAGAGACCCAGTACTTC.

The genes are TRBV29-1 and TRBJ2-7; 7 bases line up with TRBD1. Per germline, CDR1 SQVTM and CDR2 ANQGSEA. The length of the CDR3 is 14 residues. The trim removed 5 bases at V and 2 bases at J, leaving 9 bases unmatched. The CDR3 DNA is TGCAGCGTTTGCCGGGACAGCGAGGCCTACGAGCAGTACTTC. It encodes CSVCRDSEAYEQYF.

This chain joins TRBV28 and TRBJ2-3; 10 bases align to TRBD2. With V trimmed by 10 bases and J by 3 bases, 4 bases remained unmatched. CDR1 MDHEN and CDR2 SYDVKM come from the germline V gene. The CDR3 is made up of 13 amino acids. CDR3 in amino acids: CATTSGLTDTQYF. The CDR3 DNA reads TGTGCCACGACTAGCGGGCTTACAGATACGCAGTATTTT.

This clonotype was seen many times. The chain links TRBV12-3 or TRBV12-4 to TRBJ1-5, with D maybe TRBD1 (6 bases). Deletions cut 5 bases from V and 4 bases from J, with 15 bases between. CDR3 length: 15 residues. CDR3 nucleotides: TGTGCCAGCAGTCTCCCCGGGACACCTAATCAGCCCCAGCATTTT. It specifies CASSLPGTPNQPQHF.

This clonotype showed up just a few times. The V gene is TRBV28, the J gene TRBJ2-7, with no clear D. CDR3 length: 14 amino acids. Germline V gene sequence: CDR1 MDHEN, CDR2 SYDVKM. The V gene lost 5 bases and the J gene lost 0 bases, with 11 bases spanning the gap. CDR3 in amino acids: CASSPDTFSYEQYF. The CDR3 nucleotides are TGTGCCAGCAGTCCCGACACGTTCTCCTACGAGCAGTACTTC.

This clonotype was seen ten or more times. This rearrangement joins TRBV28 to TRBJ2-3; a weak D match, TRBD2 (5 bases). Germline V gives CDR1 MDHEN, CDR2 SYDVKM. Trimming shortened V by 2 bases and J by 1 base, and 10 bases separated the two germline ends. The length of the CDR3 is 15 residues. The CDR3 reads CASSLTRVGTDTQYF. The CDR3 DNA sequence: TGTGCCAGCAGTTTAACTAGGGTGGGCACAGATACGCAGTATTTT.

This clonotype showed up just a few times. The chain uses TRBV5-5 and TRBJ2-1; possible D gene TRBD2, 6 bases. V lost 0 bases and J lost 0, with 10 bases in between. CDR3 length: 16 residues. CDR1 and CDR2 (germline): SGHKS, YYEKEE (reference sequence). The CDR3 loop is CASSLVLASSYNEQFF. The CDR3 bases are TGTGCCAGCAGCTTGGTTCTAGCGAGCTCCTACAATGAGCAGTTCTTC.

This clonotype came up many times. V gene TRBV27 combines with J gene TRBJ2-7; the match to TRBD2 covers 9 bases. This CDR3 is 14 amino acids long. J gave up 6 bases and V 7 bases, and 10 bases lay outside the gene matches. Germline loops: CDR1 MNHEY, CDR2 SMNVEV (reference sequence). CDR3 DNA sequence: TGTGCCAGCAAATATCTTAGCGGGAGTATCGAGCAGTACTTC. Protein product: CASKYLSGSIEQYF.

This clonotype occurred a few times. The J gene is TRBJ2-5, the V gene TRBV4-3; possible D gene TRBD1, 5 bases. CDR1 LGHNA and CDR2 YSLEER come from the germline V gene. Between the trimmed V and J ends, which lost 4 bases and 2 bases, there was a span of 14 bases. This CDR3 contains 15 residues. DNA for the CDR3: TGCGCCAGCAGCCCGTCGTCAGGGATACAAGAGACCCAGTACTTC. Protein: CASSPSSGIQETQYF.